The entry below describes one TCR beta chain. Clones were sequenced by immunoSEQ multiplex PCR, and TCRdb holds only the in-frame ones, with some missing. The sample has more than 95,000 clones; over 90% are singletons. This CDR3 is built from 15 residues. V gave up 7 bases and J gave up 7 bases; unmatched junction bases: 11. Germline V gives CDR1 MDHEN, CDR2 SYDVKM. This specimen comes from a study of cytomegalovirus exposure and HLA in healthy donors. Sequencing used PBMCs. This receptor was taken from a woman younger than 30 in good health and CMV-seronegative. This chain connects TRBV28 to TRBJ1-5; 9 bases are shared with TRBD1. This CDR3 is CASTGQGPPRQPQHF. In nucleotides, the CDR3 is TGTGCCAGCACAGGACAGGGGCCGCCTCGGCAGCCCCAGCATTTT.